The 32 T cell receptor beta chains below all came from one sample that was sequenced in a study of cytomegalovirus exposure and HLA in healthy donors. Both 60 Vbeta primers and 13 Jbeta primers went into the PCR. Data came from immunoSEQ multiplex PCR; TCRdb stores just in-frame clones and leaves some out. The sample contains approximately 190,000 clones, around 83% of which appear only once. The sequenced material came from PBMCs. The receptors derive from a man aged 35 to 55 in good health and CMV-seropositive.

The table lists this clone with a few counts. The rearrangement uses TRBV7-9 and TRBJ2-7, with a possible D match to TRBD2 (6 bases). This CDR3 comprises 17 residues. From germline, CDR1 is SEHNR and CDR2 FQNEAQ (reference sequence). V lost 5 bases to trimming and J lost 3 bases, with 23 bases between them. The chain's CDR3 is CASSPEILASLYYEQYF. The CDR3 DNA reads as TGTGCCAGCAGCCCGGAGATACTAGCTTCCCTGTACTACGAGCAGTACTTC.

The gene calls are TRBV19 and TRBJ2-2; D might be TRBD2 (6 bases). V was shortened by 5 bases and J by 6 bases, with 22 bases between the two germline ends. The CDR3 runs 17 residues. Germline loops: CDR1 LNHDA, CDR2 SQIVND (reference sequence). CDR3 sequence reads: CASSSLLRDSRAGELFF. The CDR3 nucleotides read TGTGCCAGTAGTTCCCTCCTCCGGGACTCTAGAGCCGGGGAGCTGTTTTTT.

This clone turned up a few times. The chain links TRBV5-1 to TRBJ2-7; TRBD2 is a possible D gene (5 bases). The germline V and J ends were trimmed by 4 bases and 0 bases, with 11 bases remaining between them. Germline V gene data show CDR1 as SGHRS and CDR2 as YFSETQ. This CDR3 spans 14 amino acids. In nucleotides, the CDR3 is TGCGCCAGCAGCGATTCGGGATCCTCCTACGAGCAGTACTTC. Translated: CASSDSGSSYEQYF.

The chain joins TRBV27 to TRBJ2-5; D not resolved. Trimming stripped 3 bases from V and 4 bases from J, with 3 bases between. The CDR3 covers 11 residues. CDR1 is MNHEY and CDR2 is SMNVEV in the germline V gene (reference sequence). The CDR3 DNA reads TGTGCCAGCAGTTTTCGAGAGACCCAGTACTTC. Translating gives CASSFRETQYF.

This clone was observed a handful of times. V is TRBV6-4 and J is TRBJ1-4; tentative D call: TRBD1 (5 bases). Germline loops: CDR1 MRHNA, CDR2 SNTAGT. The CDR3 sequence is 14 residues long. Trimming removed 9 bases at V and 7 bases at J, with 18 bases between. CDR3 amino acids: CASRGGTGGEKLFF. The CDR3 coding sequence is TGTGCCAGTAGGGGAGGAACAGGCGGTGAAAAACTGTTTTTT.

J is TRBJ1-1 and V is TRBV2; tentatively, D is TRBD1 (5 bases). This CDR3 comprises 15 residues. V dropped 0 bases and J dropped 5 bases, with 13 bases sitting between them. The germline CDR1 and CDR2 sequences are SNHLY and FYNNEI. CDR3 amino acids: CASSEARGLGTEAFF. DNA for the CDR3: TGTGCCAGCAGTGAAGCGCGGGGACTTGGGACTGAAGCTTTCTTT.

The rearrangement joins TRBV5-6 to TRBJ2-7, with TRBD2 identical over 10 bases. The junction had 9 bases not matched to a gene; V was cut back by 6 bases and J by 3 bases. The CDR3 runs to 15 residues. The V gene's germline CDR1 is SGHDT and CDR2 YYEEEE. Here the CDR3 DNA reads TGTGCCAGCACCACGACCGGGACTAGCGACTACGAGCAGTACTTC. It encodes CASTTTGTSDYEQYF.

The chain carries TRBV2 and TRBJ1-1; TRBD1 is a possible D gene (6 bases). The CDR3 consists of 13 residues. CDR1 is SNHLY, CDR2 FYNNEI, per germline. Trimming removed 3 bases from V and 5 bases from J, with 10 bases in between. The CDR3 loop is CASSDSGVTEAFF. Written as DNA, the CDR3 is TGTGCCAGCAGTGATTCAGGGGTGACTGAAGCTTTCTTT.

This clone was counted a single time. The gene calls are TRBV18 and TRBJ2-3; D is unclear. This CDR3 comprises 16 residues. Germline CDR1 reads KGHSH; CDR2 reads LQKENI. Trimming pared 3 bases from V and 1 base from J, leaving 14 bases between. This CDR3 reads CASSPILGSGTDTQYF. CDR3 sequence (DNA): TGTGCCAGCTCACCTATCCTCGGGTCGGGCACAGATACGCAGTATTTT.

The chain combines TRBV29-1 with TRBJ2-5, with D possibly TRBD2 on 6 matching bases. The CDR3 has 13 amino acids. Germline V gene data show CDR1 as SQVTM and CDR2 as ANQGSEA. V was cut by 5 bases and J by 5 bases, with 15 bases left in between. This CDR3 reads CSVYGGMDETQYF. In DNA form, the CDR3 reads TGCAGCGTTTACGGGGGAATGGACGAGACCCAGTACTTC.

The CDR3 is CALREITGDLRYGYTF. In nucleotides, the CDR3 is TGTGCCCTGAGAGAGATAACAGGGGACCTAAGATATGGCTACACCTTC. The gene calls are TRBV10-3 and TRBJ1-2; 7 nucleotides agree with TRBD1. CDR3 length: 16 amino acids. The germline V gene has CDR1 ENHRY and CDR2 SYGVKD. V was pared by 11 bases and J by 5 bases, with 20 bases of the junction left unmatched.

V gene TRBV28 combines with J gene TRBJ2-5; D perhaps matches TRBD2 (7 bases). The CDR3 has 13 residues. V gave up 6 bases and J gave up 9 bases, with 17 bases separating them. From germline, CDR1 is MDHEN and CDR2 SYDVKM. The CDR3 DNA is TGTGCCAGCAGAAGCCCCCGGGGGGCGGCCCAGTACTTC. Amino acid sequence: CASRSPRGAAQYF.

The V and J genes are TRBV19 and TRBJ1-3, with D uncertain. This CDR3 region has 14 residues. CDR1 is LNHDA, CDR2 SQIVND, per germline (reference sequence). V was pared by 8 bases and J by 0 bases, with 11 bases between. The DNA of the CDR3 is TGTGCCAGTTCCGCGAGCAACTCTGGAAACACCATATATTTT. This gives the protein CASSASNSGNTIYF.

The CDR3 here is CASSFPAGQGAGELFF. CDR3 coding DNA: TGTGCCAGCAGCTTTCCGGCGGGACAGGGGGCCGGGGAGCTGTTTTTT. V is TRBV11-2 and J is TRBJ2-2; 11 bases are shared with TRBD1. The germline V gene encodes CDR1 SGHAT and CDR2 FQNNGV. This CDR3 comprises 16 residues. After removal of 3 bases from V and 6 bases from J, the junction contained 6 bases not matched to a gene.

CDR3 in DNA: TGTGCCAGCAGCCCGGACCTTGACAGGGGTCCCGGGGAGCTGTTTTTT. Its protein product is CASSPDLDRGPGELFF. The chain employs TRBV11-3 and TRBJ2-2; TRBD1 matches 8 bases. The CDR3 runs to 16 residues. Germline CDR1 SGHNT, CDR2 YENEEA. The V gene end was trimmed by 5 bases and the J gene end by 6 bases; junction bases not matched to a gene: 11. Looking up the rest from reference TRBV11-3 and TRBJ2-2 gives the full variable domain: EAGVVQSPRYKIIEKKQPVAFWCNPISGHNTLYWYLQNLGQGPELLIRYENEEAVDDSQLPKDRFSAERLKGVDSTLKIQPAELGDSAVYLCASSPDLDRGPGELFFGEGSRLTVL.

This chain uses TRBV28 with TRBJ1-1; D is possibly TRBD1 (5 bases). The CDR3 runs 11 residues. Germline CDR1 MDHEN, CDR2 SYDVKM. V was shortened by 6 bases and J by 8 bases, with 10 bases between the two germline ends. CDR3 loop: CASRLTGEAFF. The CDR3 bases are TGTGCCAGCAGGCTAACAGGAGAAGCTTTCTTT.

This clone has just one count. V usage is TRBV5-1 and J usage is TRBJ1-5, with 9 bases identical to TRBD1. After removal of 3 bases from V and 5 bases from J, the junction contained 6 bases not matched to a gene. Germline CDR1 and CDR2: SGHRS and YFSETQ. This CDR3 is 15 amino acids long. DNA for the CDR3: TGCGCCAGCAGCTCACAGGGGGCTAGGGATCAGCCCCAGCATTTT. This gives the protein CASSSQGARDQPQHF. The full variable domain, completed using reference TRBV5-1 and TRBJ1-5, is KAGVTQTPRYLIKTRGQQVTLSCSPISGHRSVSWYQQTPGQGLQFLFEYFSETQRNKGNFPGRFSGRQFSNSRSEMNVSTLELGDSALYLCASSSQGARDQPQHFGDGTRLSIL.

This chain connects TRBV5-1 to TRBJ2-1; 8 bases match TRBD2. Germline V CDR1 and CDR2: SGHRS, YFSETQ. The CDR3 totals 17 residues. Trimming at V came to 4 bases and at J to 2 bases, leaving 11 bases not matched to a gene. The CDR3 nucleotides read TGCGCCAGCAGCCGGGAACGGCGGGAGGACCCCTACAATGAGCAGTTCTTC. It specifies CASSRERREDPYNEQFF.

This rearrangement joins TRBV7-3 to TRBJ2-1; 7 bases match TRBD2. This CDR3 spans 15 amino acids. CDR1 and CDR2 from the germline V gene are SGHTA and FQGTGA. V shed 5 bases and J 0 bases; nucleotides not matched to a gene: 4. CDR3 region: CASSRAGDSYNEQFF. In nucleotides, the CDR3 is TGTGCCAGCAGCCGTGCGGGGGACTCCTACAATGAGCAGTTCTTC.

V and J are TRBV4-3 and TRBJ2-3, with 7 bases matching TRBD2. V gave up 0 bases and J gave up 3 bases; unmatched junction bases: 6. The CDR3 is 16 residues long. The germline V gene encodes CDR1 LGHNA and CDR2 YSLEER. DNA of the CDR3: TGCGCCAGCAGCCAAGATTCGGCGGGAGAAACAGATACGCAGTATTTT. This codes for CASSQDSAGETDTQYF.

The CDR3 sequence: CASRLGSYEQYF. CDR3 sequence (DNA): TGCGCCAGCAGACTCGGCTCCTACGAGCAGTACTTC. J is TRBJ2-7 and V is TRBV5-1; D remains ambiguous. The CDR3 spans 12 residues. V was clipped by 5 bases and J by 0 bases, with 6 bases between them. The germline V gene encodes CDR1 SGHRS and CDR2 YFSETQ. Combining the CDR3 with reference TRBV5-1 and TRBJ2-7 gives the whole variable domain KAGVTQTPRYLIKTRGQQVTLSCSPISGHRSVSWYQQTPGQGLQFLFEYFSETQRNKGNFPGRFSGRQFSNSRSEMNVSTLELGDSALYLCASRLGSYEQYFGPGTRLTVT.

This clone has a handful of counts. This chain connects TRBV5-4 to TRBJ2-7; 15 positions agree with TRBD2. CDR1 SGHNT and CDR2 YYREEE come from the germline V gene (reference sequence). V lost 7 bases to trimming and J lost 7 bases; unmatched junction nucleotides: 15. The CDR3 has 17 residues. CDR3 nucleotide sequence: TGTGCCAGCCCCAGATCAGGACTAGCGGGAGGGCCGGGAGAGCAGTACTTC. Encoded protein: CASPRSGLAGGPGEQYF. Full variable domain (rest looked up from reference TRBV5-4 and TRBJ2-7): ETGVTQSPTHLIKTRGQQVTLRCSSQSGHNTVSWYQQALGQGPQFIFQYYREEENGRGNFPPRFSGLQFPNYSSELNVNALELDDSALYLCASPRSGLAGGPGEQYFGPGTRLTVT.

The CDR3 DNA reads TGCAGCGTTGAAGAAGCGGGAGGGCCGGTCGGGGAGCTGTTTTTT. Protein: CSVEEAGGPVGELFF. The chain couples TRBV29-1 to TRBJ2-2; 10 positions agree with TRBD2. Losses at the gene ends were 0 bases for V and 7 bases for J; bases not matched to a gene: 5. The length of the CDR3 is 15 residues. Germline CDR1 SQVTM, CDR2 ANQGSEA.

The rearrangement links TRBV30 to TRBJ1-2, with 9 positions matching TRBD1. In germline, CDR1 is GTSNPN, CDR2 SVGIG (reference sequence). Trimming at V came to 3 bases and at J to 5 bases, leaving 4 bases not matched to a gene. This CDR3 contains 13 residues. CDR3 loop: CAWRVDRGYGYTF. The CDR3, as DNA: TGTGCCTGGAGGGTTGACAGGGGGTATGGCTACACCTTC.

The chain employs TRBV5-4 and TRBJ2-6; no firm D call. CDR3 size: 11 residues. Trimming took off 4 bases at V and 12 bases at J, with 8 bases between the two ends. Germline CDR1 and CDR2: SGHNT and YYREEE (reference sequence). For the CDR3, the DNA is TGTGCCAGCAGCGCAGGCCCCGTCCTGACTTTC. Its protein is CASSAGPVLTF.

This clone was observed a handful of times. CDR3 bases: TGTGCCAGCAGCTTCCCCGGGACTACCTACGAGCAGTACTTC. It codes for CASSFPGTTYEQYF. The chain couples TRBV5-4 to TRBJ2-7; 7 nucleotides agree with TRBD2. V dropped 2 bases and J dropped 2; count of bases not matched to a gene: 4. This CDR3 spans 14 amino acids. Germline loops: CDR1 SGHNT, CDR2 YYREEE (reference sequence).

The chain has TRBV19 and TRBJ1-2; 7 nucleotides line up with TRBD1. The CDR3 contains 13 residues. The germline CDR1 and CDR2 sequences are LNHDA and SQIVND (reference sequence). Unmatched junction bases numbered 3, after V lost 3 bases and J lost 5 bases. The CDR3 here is CASSMDRPYGYTF. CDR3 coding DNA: TGTGCCAGTAGTATGGACAGGCCATATGGCTACACCTTC.

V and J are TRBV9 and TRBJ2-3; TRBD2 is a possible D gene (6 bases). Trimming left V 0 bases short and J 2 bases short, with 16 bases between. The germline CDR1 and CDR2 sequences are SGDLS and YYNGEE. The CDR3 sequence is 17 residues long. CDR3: CASSVAPAGKATDTQYF. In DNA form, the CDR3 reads TGTGCCAGCAGCGTAGCCCCCGCGGGGAAAGCCACAGATACGCAGTATTTT.

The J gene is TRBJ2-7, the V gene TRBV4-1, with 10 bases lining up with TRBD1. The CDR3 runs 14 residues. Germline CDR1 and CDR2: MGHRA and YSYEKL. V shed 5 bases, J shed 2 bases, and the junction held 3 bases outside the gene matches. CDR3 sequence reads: CASSSGTGAYEQYF. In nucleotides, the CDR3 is TGCGCCAGCAGCTCCGGGACAGGGGCCTACGAGCAGTACTTC.

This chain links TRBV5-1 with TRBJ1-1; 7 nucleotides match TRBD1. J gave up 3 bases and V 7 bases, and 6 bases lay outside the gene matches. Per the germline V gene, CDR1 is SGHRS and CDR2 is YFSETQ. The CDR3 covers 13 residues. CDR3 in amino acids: CASLRTGDTEAFF. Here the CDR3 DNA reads TGCGCCAGCCTCCGAACAGGGGACACTGAAGCTTTCTTT.

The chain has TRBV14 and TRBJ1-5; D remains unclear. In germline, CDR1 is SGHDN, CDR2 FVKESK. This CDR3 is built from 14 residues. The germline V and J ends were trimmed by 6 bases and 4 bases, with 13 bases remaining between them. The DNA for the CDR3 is TGTGCCAGCAGTCTAAGTGGTCTAAATCAGCCCCAGCATTTT. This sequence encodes CASSLSGLNQPQHF.

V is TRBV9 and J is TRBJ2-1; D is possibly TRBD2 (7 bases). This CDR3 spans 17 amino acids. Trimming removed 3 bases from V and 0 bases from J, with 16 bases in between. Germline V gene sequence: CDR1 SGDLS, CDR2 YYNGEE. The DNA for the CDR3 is TGTGCCAGCAGCGCAGGGGACTACCTGAGCTCCTACAATGAGCAGTTCTTC. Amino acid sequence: CASSAGDYLSSYNEQFF.